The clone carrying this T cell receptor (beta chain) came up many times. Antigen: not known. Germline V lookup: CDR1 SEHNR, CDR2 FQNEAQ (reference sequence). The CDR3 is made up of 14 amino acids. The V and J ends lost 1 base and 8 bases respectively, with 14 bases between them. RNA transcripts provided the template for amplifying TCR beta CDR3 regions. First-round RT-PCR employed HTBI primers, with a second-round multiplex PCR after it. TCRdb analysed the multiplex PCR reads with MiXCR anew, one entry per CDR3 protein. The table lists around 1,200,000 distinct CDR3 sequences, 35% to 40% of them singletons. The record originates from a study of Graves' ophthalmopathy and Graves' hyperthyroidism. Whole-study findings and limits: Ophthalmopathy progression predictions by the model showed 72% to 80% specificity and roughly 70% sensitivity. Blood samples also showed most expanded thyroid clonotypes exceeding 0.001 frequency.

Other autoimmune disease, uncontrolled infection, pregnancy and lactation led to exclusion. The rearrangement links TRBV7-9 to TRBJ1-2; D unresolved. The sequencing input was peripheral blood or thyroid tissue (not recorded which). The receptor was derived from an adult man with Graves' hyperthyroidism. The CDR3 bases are TGTGCCAGCAGCTTAGAATCGGGTCTGGAGGGCTACACCTTC. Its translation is CASSLESGLEGYTF.